Shown below are 22 T cell receptor beta chains from a single sample sequenced in a study of cytomegalovirus exposure and HLA in healthy donors. The primer mix had 60 Vbeta and 13 Jbeta primers. TCRdb's table, derived via immunoSEQ multiplex PCR, lists solely in-frame clones and lacks some. The repertoire table contains roughly 100,000 clones. What was sequenced was PBMCs. Source of these receptors: a man between 50 and 59 years old in good health and CMV-seronegative.

This rearrangement joins TRBV5-6 to TRBJ1-5, with D tentatively TRBD1 (5 bases). This CDR3 is built from 13 residues. From germline, CDR1 is SGHDT and CDR2 YYEEEE. The V end was cut by 4 bases, the J end by 5 bases, with 10 bases between. CDR3 DNA sequence: TGTGCCAGCAGCCAGGGTCTTTATCAGCCCCAGCATTTT. This codes for CASSQGLYQPQHF.

V usage is TRBV28 and J usage is TRBJ1-5; D perhaps matches TRBD1 (6 bases). There are 16 residues in the CDR3. Trimming cost V 6 bases and J 6 bases, with 21 bases left between them. Germline loops: CDR1 MDHEN, CDR2 SYDVKM. The CDR3 bases are TGTGCCAGCAGCAAACCTAGGGGGGGAGGCGGTCAGCCCCAGCATTTT. It encodes CASSKPRGGGGQPQHF.

V is TRBV7-9 and J is TRBJ2-2; D might be TRBD2 (6 bases). V dropped 5 bases and J dropped 7 bases, with 17 bases sitting between them. The germline V gene encodes CDR1 SEHNR and CDR2 FQNEAQ (reference sequence). This CDR3 contains 15 residues. Here the CDR3 reads CASSTTGLPGGELFF. The CDR3 nucleotides are TGTGCCAGCAGCACCACGGGACTCCCGGGCGGGGAGCTGTTTTTT.

The chain carries TRBV5-5 and TRBJ1-5; 8 bases line up with TRBD1. Germline V lookup: CDR1 SGHKS, CDR2 YYEKEE (reference sequence). V lost 3 bases and J lost 4; bases outside the gene matches: 6. The CDR3 has 15 residues. The CDR3 DNA reads TGTGCCAGCAGCTCAGCAAACAGGGGGAATCAGCCCCAGCATTTT. It specifies CASSSANRGNQPQHF.

The chain joins TRBV19 to TRBJ1-5, with 7 bases fitting TRBD1. Germline CDR1 reads LNHDA; CDR2 reads SQIVND (reference sequence). The CDR3 is 13 amino acids. The V gene end was trimmed by 8 bases and the J gene end by 7 bases; junction bases not matched to a gene: 8. The CDR3 DNA is TGTGCCAGTGGGACAGCCCGCAGCCAGCCCCAGCATTTT. It codes for CASGTARSQPQHF.

This clone shows up as medium-sized by frequency. J is TRBJ2-1 and V is TRBV6-6; D not resolved. Trimming left V 5 bases short and J 0 bases short, with 5 bases between. This CDR3 has 13 amino acids. The germline gives CDR1 MNHNY, CDR2 SVGAGI (reference sequence). The chain's CDR3 is CASSRSSYNEQFF. The CDR3 DNA follows: TGTGCCAGCAGTCGGAGCTCCTACAATGAGCAGTTCTTC.

This chain uses TRBV5-5 with TRBJ2-3; TRBD1 matches at 8 bases. The CDR3 contains 16 residues. CDR1 is SGHKS, CDR2 YYEKEE, per germline (reference sequence). Trimming at V came to 1 base and at J to 5 bases, leaving 9 bases not matched to a gene. The CDR3 nucleotides are TGTGCCAGCAGCTTGTGGTCAGGGGGCGCGGAAGATACGCAGTATTTT. Protein product: CASSLWSGGAEDTQYF.

The V gene is TRBV2, the J gene TRBJ2-5, with D possibly matching TRBD2 (5 bases). The CDR3 is 14 amino acids. V was clipped by 4 bases and J by 5 bases, with 14 bases between them. Germline-derived CDR1 and CDR2 are SNHLY and FYNNEI. The CDR3 spells CASSAYPPGETQYF. The CDR3 region has the DNA TGTGCCAGCAGTGCCTATCCTCCGGGGGAGACCCAGTACTTC.

The chain has TRBV27 and TRBJ1-4; the match to TRBD1 covers 7 bases. Germline CDR1 is MNHEY and CDR2 is SMNVEV (reference sequence). The CDR3 consists of 16 residues. The V and J ends lost 6 bases and 2 bases, in that order; junction bases with no gene match: 9. CDR3 in DNA: TGTGCCAGCAGACCCCAGACAGGGAGCACTAATGAAAAACTGTTTTTT. It specifies CASRPQTGSTNEKLFF.

The chain uses TRBV4-1 and TRBJ1-5; no clear D. The V gene lost 4 bases and the J gene lost 7 bases, with 17 bases spanning the gap. CDR1 is MGHRA and CDR2 is YSYEKL in the germline V gene. The CDR3 has 15 residues. CDR3 coding DNA: TGCGCCAGCAGCCCACCCACCGAGGATGGGCAGCCCCAGCATTTT. It specifies CASSPPTEDGQPQHF.

The chain couples TRBV6-5 to TRBJ1-2; D might be TRBD1 (6 bases). The germline V gene has CDR1 MNHEY and CDR2 SVGAGI. V was shortened by 7 bases and J by 7 bases, with 16 bases between the two germline ends. The CDR3 has 13 amino acids. CDR3 sequence: CASNPRGGSGYTF. The CDR3 region has the DNA TGTGCCAGCAATCCCCGGGGGGGCTCTGGCTACACCTTC.

The chain uses TRBV4-3 and TRBJ1-2; 7 bases fit TRBD1. Germline CDR1 LGHNA, CDR2 YSLEER. This CDR3 has 14 residues. V lost 5 bases, J lost 2 bases, and 5 bases stayed unmatched. The CDR3 nucleotides are TGCGCCAGCAGCGCAGGGGGATCAAACTATGGCTACACCTTC. Encoded protein: CASSAGGSNYGYTF.

The CDR3 DNA reads TGTGCCAGCAGCTTAGTCGGGACAGGAGATACAGAAGCTTTCTTT. It codes for CASSLVGTGDTEAFF. V gene TRBV11-2 combines with J gene TRBJ1-1; 8 bases are a match to TRBD1. Looked up from germline, CDR1 is SGHAT and CDR2 is FQNNGV. Trimming at V came to 1 base and at J to 8 bases, leaving 9 bases not matched to a gene. The length of the CDR3 is 15 residues.

The chain has TRBV27 and TRBJ1-4; 7 bases align to TRBD1. Looked up from germline, CDR1 is MNHEY and CDR2 is SMNVEV (reference sequence). This CDR3 is 14 amino acids long. Trimming cost V 5 bases and J 7 bases; bases outside gene matches: 7. CDR3 nucleotides: TGTGCCAGCAGTCCACAGGGGATACCTGAAAAACTGTTTTTT. Translation gives CASSPQGIPEKLFF.

The chain couples TRBV4-3 to TRBJ2-7; 11 bases align to TRBD1. This CDR3 is built from 16 residues. Germline loops: CDR1 LGHNA, CDR2 YSLEER. V shed 1 base, J shed 3 bases, and the junction held 5 bases outside the gene matches. The DNA of the CDR3 is TGCGCCAGCAGCCAAGTCGGGACAGGGGGATACTACGAGCAGTACTTC. Protein: CASSQVGTGGYYEQYF.

The chain uses TRBV19 and TRBJ2-1; 8 bases agree with TRBD1. V shed 4 bases and J 7 bases; nucleotides not matched to a gene: 12. CDR1 is LNHDA, CDR2 SQIVND, per germline (reference sequence). The CDR3 is made up of 16 amino acids. CDR3 residues: CASSTWTGKIRNEQFF. The DNA for the CDR3 is TGTGCCAGTAGTACCTGGACAGGGAAGATTCGTAATGAGCAGTTCTTC. Complete variable domain (other parts from reference TRBV19 and TRBJ2-1): DGGITQSPKYLFRKEGQNVTLSCEQNLNHDAMYWYRQDPGQGLRLIYYSQIVNDFQKGDIAEGYSVSREKKESFPLTVTSAQKNPTAFYLCASSTWTGKIRNEQFFGPGTRLTVL.

The rearrangement uses TRBV13 and TRBJ1-3, with D tentatively TRBD1 (6 bases). Per the germline V gene, CDR1 is PRHDT and CDR2 is FYEKMQ (reference sequence). The germline V and J ends were trimmed by 0 bases and 2 bases, with 8 bases remaining between them. CDR3 length: 15 residues. The CDR3 is CASSLGGTPGNTIYF. CDR3 nucleotides: TGTGCCAGCAGCTTAGGAGGGACACCTGGAAACACCATATATTTT.

This rearrangement joins TRBV9 to TRBJ2-7, with D possibly being TRBD2 (8 bases). V shed 5 bases and J shed 3 bases, with 21 bases lying between them. This CDR3 contains 16 residues. Germline V lookup: CDR1 SGDLS, CDR2 YYNGEE. The CDR3 is CASSSGDSRLVYEQYF. CDR3 in DNA: TGTGCCAGCAGTAGCGGGGACAGTCGTTTGGTCTACGAGCAGTACTTC.

This clone is called medium-sized based on its frequency. At the DNA level, this CDR3 is encoded by other sequences in the same sample as well. This chain links TRBV6-1 with TRBJ2-3; 10 bases agree with TRBD2. The ends lost 6 bases at V and 3 bases at J; junction bases unmatched: 6. This CDR3 spans 15 amino acids. Germline loops: CDR1 MNHNS, CDR2 SASEGT. The CDR3 nucleotides are TGTGCCAGCAGACAGCGGGGGGGGAGGACAGATACGCAGTATTTT. Protein product: CASRQRGGRTDTQYF.

The chain is built from TRBV7-2 and TRBJ2-7; 8 positions match TRBD2. With V trimmed by 6 bases and J by 9 bases, 16 bases remained unmatched. This CDR3 is 15 amino acids long. Germline-derived CDR1 and CDR2 are SGHTA and FQGNSA. The CDR3 loop is CASSSPGGAADLQYF. The CDR3 DNA sequence: TGTGCCAGCAGTTCCCCGGGGGGGGCTGCGGACCTGCAGTACTTC.

The rearrangement links TRBV28 to TRBJ1-5; no clear D. The CDR3 consists of 17 residues. Trimming pared 4 bases from V and 3 bases from J, leaving 19 bases between. Germline V gene data show CDR1 as MDHEN and CDR2 as SYDVKM. The CDR3 region is CASSSERGSAINQPQHF. The CDR3 nucleotides are TGTGCCAGCAGTTCCGAACGTGGTTCAGCGATCAATCAGCCCCAGCATTTT.

V gene TRBV7-3 combines with J gene TRBJ1-3; D call uncertain. The germline V and J ends were trimmed by 1 base and 2 bases, with 9 bases remaining between them. Germline V gene sequence: CDR1 SGHTA, CDR2 FQGTGA. The CDR3 extends over 15 amino acids. This CDR3 reads CASSLKPGAGNTIYF. The CDR3 nucleotides are TGTGCCAGCAGCTTAAAGCCCGGGGCTGGAAACACCATATATTTT. The complete variable domain, with remaining parts taken from reference TRBV7-3 and TRBJ1-3, reads GAGVSQTPSNKVTEKGKYVELRCDPISGHTALYWYRQSLGQGPEFLIYFQGTGAADDSGLPNDRFFAVRPEGSVSTLKIQRTERGDSAVYLCASSLKPGAGNTIYFGEGSWLTVV.